These 28 T cell receptor beta chains share one sample of origin, sequenced in a study of blood T cell repertoires in COVID-19. Data came from immunoSEQ multiplex PCR; TCRdb stores just in-frame clones and leaves some out. In the table there are roughly 200,000 clones, roughly 85% of which are singletons. The sequencing sample was made of PBMCs or T cells enriched from blood (not recorded which). The receptors come from a man aged 40-55 years who had recovered from COVID-19.

The chain combines TRBV5-1 with TRBJ2-7; 8 nucleotides align to TRBD1. The CDR3 contains 14 residues. Trimming took 4 bases from V and 2 from J; bases not matched to a gene: 5. The germline V gene encodes CDR1 SGHRS and CDR2 YFSETQ. DNA of the CDR3: TGCGCCAGCAGCCCTCGGACAGGGACCTACGAGCAGTACTTC. Translation gives CASSPRTGTYEQYF.

This chain connects TRBV4-1 to TRBJ1-5, with TRBD1 matching 9 bases. The CDR3 totals 15 residues. V dropped 2 bases and J dropped 5; count of bases not matched to a gene: 4. Germline V lookup: CDR1 MGHRA, CDR2 YSYEKL. The CDR3 loop reads CASSQPWDRDQPQHF. CDR3 nucleotide sequence: TGCGCCAGCAGCCAACCGTGGGACAGGGATCAGCCCCAGCATTTT.

This clone was seen only once. The CDR3 protein is CASETGTGDYNEQFF. In DNA form, the CDR3 reads TGTGCCAGCGAAACCGGGACAGGGGACTACAATGAGCAGTTCTTC. The genes are TRBV6-5 and TRBJ2-1; TRBD1 matches at 10 bases. The CDR3 spans 15 residues. Germline V lookup: CDR1 MNHEY, CDR2 SVGAGI. V lost 8 bases, J lost 3 bases, and 7 bases stayed unmatched.

J is TRBJ2-1 and V is TRBV23-1, with TRBD1 identical over 8 bases. TRBV23-1 falls under the ORF class, with uncertain function. Trimming at V came to 2 bases and at J to 2 bases, leaving 29 bases not matched to a gene. There are 24 residues in the CDR3. CDR3 amino acids: CASSQLRRTGPSEPLSPTYNEQFF. The CDR3 DNA reads as TGCGCCAGCAGTCAACTGCGCAGGACAGGGCCTTCCGAACCTCTATCCCCTACCTACAATGAGCAGTTCTTC.

This clone was counted a single time. V gene TRBV5-4 combines with J gene TRBJ1-2; 9 bases are shared with TRBD1. J gave up 5 bases and V 4 bases, and 3 bases lay outside the gene matches. CDR3 length: 13 residues. Germline CDR1 reads SGHNT; CDR2 reads YYREEE (reference sequence). DNA of the CDR3: TGTGCCAGCAGCCGGACAGGGGAGTATGGCTACACCTTC. Translated: CASSRTGEYGYTF.

Note on this clone: Compared with germline, one end of the junction differs, possibly owing to a read error. V and J are TRBV11-1 and TRBJ2-1, with 16 bases matching TRBD2. CDR1 SGHAT and CDR2 FQDESV come from the germline V gene (reference sequence). The length of the CDR3 is 17 residues. The CDR3 DNA is TGTGCCAGCAGCGTAGCCCCGGGACTAGCGGGAGGGATTGAGCAGTTCTTC. It yields the protein CASSVAPGLAGGIEQFF.

The CDR3 sequence is CASSINAGPNYGYTF. CDR3 coding DNA: TGTGCCAGTAGTATAAACGCGGGCCCTAACTATGGCTACACCTTC. The V and J genes are TRBV19 and TRBJ1-2, with unresolved D. The CDR3 covers 15 residues. The germline V and J ends were trimmed by 2 bases and 0 bases, with 10 bases remaining between them. CDR1 is LNHDA and CDR2 is SQIVND in the germline V gene (reference sequence). Full variable domain (rest looked up from reference TRBV19 and TRBJ1-2): DGGITQSPKYLFRKEGQNVTLSCEQNLNHDAMYWYRQDPGQGLRLIYYSQIVNDFQKGDIAEGYSVSREKKESFPLTVTSAQKNPTAFYLCASSINAGPNYGYTFGSGTRLTVV.

The CDR3 DNA reads as TGTGCCAGCAGTCCCGGACTGGCCAATGAGCAGTTCTTC. As protein: CASSPGLANEQFF. V and J are TRBV12-3 or TRBV12-4 and TRBJ2-1; possibly TRBD2 for D (5 bases). The CDR3 has 13 residues. V gave up 5 bases and J gave up 6 bases, with 11 bases separating them.

This clone was found once. The rearrangement joins TRBV3-1 (or the pseudogene TRBV3-2) to TRBJ2-5; D is unclear. Near its end, the DNA agrees better with TRBJ2-7, so the J call may be wrong. Per germline, CDR1 LGHDT and CDR2 YNNKEL (reference sequence). CDR3 length: 18 residues. CDR3 in DNA: TGTGCCAGCAGCCAAGACTATGTATTCGACTTACGACCATACGAGCAGTACTTC. Protein product: CASSQDYVFDLRPYEQYF.

The chain combines TRBV5-1 with TRBJ1-1; possible D gene TRBD1, 5 bases. This CDR3 has 14 amino acids. The germline V and J ends were trimmed by 4 bases and 0 bases, with 10 bases remaining between them. The V gene's germline CDR1 is SGHRS and CDR2 YFSETQ. The DNA of the CDR3 is TGCGCCAGCAGCCCGGACATCATGAACACTGAAGCTTTCTTT. This codes for CASSPDIMNTEAFF.

The CDR3 is CASSPGDGDYGYTF. CDR3 sequence (DNA): TGTGCCAGCAGCCCGGGAGACGGAGACTATGGCTACACCTTC. This chain uses TRBV7-9 with TRBJ1-2, with D uncertain. V was cut by 5 bases and J by 3 bases, with 13 bases left in between. This CDR3 comprises 14 residues. CDR1 and CDR2 (germline): SEHNR, FQNEAQ (reference sequence).

This clone was seen a handful of times. The V gene is TRBV5-1, the J gene TRBJ2-7; D might be TRBD1 (5 bases). CDR3 size: 17 residues. Germline CDR1 and CDR2: SGHRS and YFSETQ. Trimming stripped 4 bases from V and 3 bases from J, with 23 bases between. The CDR3 coding sequence is TGCGCCAGCAGCCCTCAAGTACGAGACAGTGGCAGCTACGAGCAGTACTTC. Amino acids: CASSPQVRDSGSYEQYF. Looking up the rest from reference TRBV5-1 and TRBJ2-7 gives the full variable domain: KAGVTQTPRYLIKTRGQQVTLSCSPISGHRSVSWYQQTPGQGLQFLFEYFSETQRNKGNFPGRFSGRQFSNSRSEMNVSTLELGDSALYLCASSPQVRDSGSYEQYFGPGTRLTVT.

This rearrangement joins TRBV5-6 to TRBJ1-3, with unresolved D. This CDR3 contains 16 residues. V lost 0 bases and J 0 bases, leaving 10 bases between the germline ends. Germline CDR1 and CDR2: SGHDT and YYEEEE. The DNA for the CDR3 is TGTGCCAGCAGCTTGGGTGGCGGACTCTCTGGAAACACCATATATTTT. Translated, it gives CASSLGGGLSGNTIYF.

The chain links TRBV19 to TRBJ1-6; 7 nucleotides align to TRBD1. This CDR3 contains 16 residues. V shed 4 bases and J 4 bases; nucleotides not matched to a gene: 7. CDR1 is LNHDA, CDR2 SQIVND, per germline (reference sequence). CDR3 amino acids: CASSTAGTDYNSPLHF. CDR3 coding DNA: TGTGCCAGTAGTACCGCCGGGACAGATTATAATTCACCCCTCCACTTT.

CDR3 amino acids: CASSISGGSRNEQFF. CDR3 bases: TGTGCCAGTAGTATATCAGGCGGGAGTAGGAATGAGCAGTTCTTC. The chain has TRBV19 and TRBJ2-1; 7 bases line up with TRBD2. The CDR3 runs to 15 residues. Germline assignment: CDR1 LNHDA and CDR2 SQIVND (reference sequence). After removal of 2 bases from V and 7 bases from J, the junction contained 8 bases not matched to a gene.

The chain uses TRBV28 and TRBJ1-2, with 9 bases aligning to TRBD1. V lost 4 bases and J lost 8; bases outside the gene matches: 5. This CDR3 contains 13 residues. Germline lookup yields CDR1 MDHEN and CDR2 SYDVKM. CDR3 sequence (DNA): TGTGCCAGCAGTTACGGGACAGGGCGAGGCTACACCTTC. It specifies CASSYGTGRGYTF.

This chain joins TRBV30 and TRBJ2-7, with 7 positions matching TRBD1. The germline gives CDR1 GTSNPN, CDR2 SVGIG (reference sequence). V was pared by 2 bases and J by 6 bases, with 13 bases of the junction left unmatched. This CDR3 is built from 15 residues. The CDR3 DNA reads as TGTGCCTGGAGTCTGTTGGGACAGATCCAAGGCGAGCAGTACTTC. Translating it yields CAWSLLGQIQGEQYF.

The chain joins TRBV10-3 to TRBJ2-7; D call uncertain. The CDR3 extends over 12 amino acids. Per germline, CDR1 ENHRY and CDR2 SYGVKD. Trimming pared 7 bases from V and 0 bases from J, leaving 7 bases between. CDR3 coding DNA: TGTGCCATCATGAACACCTCCTACGAGCAGTACTTC. Translating it yields CAIMNTSYEQYF.

J is TRBJ1-6 and V is TRBV4-2; tentatively, D is TRBD1 (6 bases). The V end lost 1 base, the J end lost 9 bases, and 13 bases lay between the germline ends. The CDR3 runs 15 residues. Germline V gives CDR1 LGHNA, CDR2 YNFKEQ. The CDR3 reads CASSQVSGGSSPLHF. The DNA of the CDR3 is TGTGCCAGCAGCCAAGTGTCGGGGGGCTCTTCACCCCTCCACTTT.

The chain links TRBV11-1 to TRBJ2-7; weak D call: TRBD1 (6 bases). Looked up from germline, CDR1 is SGHAT and CDR2 is FQDESV (reference sequence). The length of the CDR3 is 13 residues. Trimming left V 1 base short and J 5 bases short, with 9 bases between. The DNA for the CDR3 is TGTGCCAGCAGCTTAGAGTACAGGGACGAGCAGTACTTC. Protein sequence: CASSLEYRDEQYF.

This chain links TRBV29-1 with TRBJ2-2; 9 positions agree with TRBD2. This CDR3 contains 18 residues. The ends lost 3 bases at V and 4 bases at J; junction bases unmatched: 15. Germline-derived CDR1 and CDR2 are SQVTM and ANQGSEA. In DNA, the CDR3 is TGCAGCGTTGATGGGGCGGCGGGAGGGCCTTTTGGCACCGGGGAGCTGTTTTTT. It encodes CSVDGAAGGPFGTGELFF.

The rearrangement uses TRBV11-2 and TRBJ2-2; possibly TRBD1 for D (6 bases). Germline values: CDR1 SGHAT, CDR2 FQNNGV. Between the trimmed V and J ends, which lost 5 bases and 4 bases, there was a span of 20 bases. The CDR3 runs 17 residues. The CDR3 loop is CASSPRTGFGGTGELFF. The CDR3 region has the DNA TGTGCCAGCAGCCCCCGAACAGGGTTCGGCGGCACCGGGGAGCTGTTTTTT. The full variable domain, with the rest looked up from reference TRBV11-2 and TRBJ2-2, is EAGVAQSPRYKIIEKRQSVAFWCNPISGHATLYWYQQILGQGPKLLIQFQNNGVVDDSQLPKDRFSAERLKGVDSTLKIQPAKLEDSAVYLCASSPRTGFGGTGELFFGEGSRLTVL.

The rearrangement links TRBV13 to TRBJ1-5, with TRBD1 identical over 9 bases. This CDR3 spans 18 amino acids. The junction had 8 bases not matched to a gene; V was cut back by 0 bases and J by 2 bases. Germline-derived CDR1 and CDR2 are PRHDT and FYEKMQ (reference sequence). The CDR3: CASSLGDRGQTRNQPQHF. DNA of the CDR3: TGTGCCAGCAGCTTAGGGGACAGGGGCCAGACCCGCAATCAGCCCCAGCATTTT. The full variable domain, in which reference TRBV13 and TRBJ1-5 provide the parts outside the CDR3, is AAGVIQSPRHLIKEKRETATLKCYPIPRHDTVYWYQQGPGQDPQFLISFYEKMQSDKGSIPDRFSAQQFSDYHSELNMSSLELGDSALYFCASSLGDRGQTRNQPQHFGDGTRLSIL.

V and J are TRBV27 and TRBJ1-5; D call uncertain. Trimming left V 5 bases short and J 1 base short, with 18 bases between. The CDR3 contains 17 residues. From germline, CDR1 is MNHEY and CDR2 SMNVEV (reference sequence). The CDR3 reads CASSPRIGGSSNQPQHF. Here the CDR3 DNA reads TGTGCCAGCAGTCCTCGGATCGGAGGCAGCAGCAATCAGCCCCAGCATTTT.

This clone appeared once. The chain is built from TRBV30 and TRBJ1-3, with 7 bases lining up with TRBD1. CDR1 is GTSNPN, CDR2 SVGIG, per germline (reference sequence). Germline trimming cut 7 bases from V and 0 bases from J; bases unmatched to any gene: 6. The CDR3 consists of 14 residues. CDR3 loop: CAYMDRSSGNTIYF. CDR3 bases: TGTGCCTATATGGACAGGAGCTCTGGAAACACCATATATTTT.

The rearrangement links TRBV11-1 to TRBJ1-5, with D perhaps matching TRBD1 (5 bases). V was pared by 5 bases and J by 4 bases, with 9 bases between. Germline CDR1 and CDR2: SGHAT and FQDESV (reference sequence). This CDR3 is 13 amino acids long. The CDR3 loop reads CASSLNRNQPQHF. In DNA form, the CDR3 reads TGTGCCAGCAGCCTGAACAGGAATCAGCCCCAGCATTTT. The variable domain in full, completed from reference TRBV11-1 and TRBJ1-5, reads EAEVAQSPRYKITEKSQAVAFWCDPISGHATLYWYRQILGQGPELLVQFQDESVVDDSQLPKDRFSAERLKGVDSTLKIQPAELGDSAMYLCASSLNRNQPQHFGDGTRLSIL.

The gene calls are TRBV7-9 and TRBJ2-7, with TRBD1 matching 9 bases. Germline values: CDR1 SEHNR, CDR2 FQNEAQ (reference sequence). CDR3 length: 15 residues. V lost 3 bases, J lost 2 bases, and 5 bases stayed unmatched. The CDR3 spells CASSFKGQGAYEQYF. CDR3 bases: TGTGCCAGCAGCTTTAAGGGACAGGGAGCCTACGAGCAGTACTTC. Full variable domain (outside the CDR3, taken from reference TRBV7-9 and TRBJ2-7): DTGVSQNPRHKITKRGQNVTFRCDPISEHNRLYWYRQTLGQGPEFLTYFQNEAQLEKSRLLSDRFSAERPKGSFSTLEIQRTEQGDSAMYLCASSFKGQGAYEQYFGPGTRLTVT.

This clone was seen a few times. A much larger clonotype is one base distant, so this may be a read error. This chain connects TRBV19 to TRBJ2-7; 11 bases match TRBD1. The CDR3 is 13 amino acids. Unmatched junction bases numbered 1, after V lost 3 bases and J lost 6 bases. CDR1 and CDR2 from the germline V gene are LNHDA and SQIVND (reference sequence). CDR3 DNA sequence: TGTGCCAGTAGTATGGACAGGGGGCGCGAGCAGTACTTC. It translates to CASSMDRGREQYF.